The clone carrying this T cell receptor (beta chain) was detected ten times or more. Antigen specificity is unknown. The data are from a study of regulatory T cells in long-lasting Graves disease. At the level of the study: Antithyroid drug exposure in newly diagnosed Graves' patients had lasted under 3 months. Study outcomes and limitations: In persistent patients, shared public clonotypes (roughly 3,000) outnumbered those in new patients (nearly 1,000).

The time point denotes: newly diagnosed GD, antithyroid drugs for less than 3 months. PBMC RNA was the source of the TCR library. Construction of TCR beta libraries relied on iRepertoire HTBI primers and on Arm-PCR targeting CDR3 regions. TCRdb re-derived calls from the multiplex PCR reads in MiXCR, one entry per CDR3 protein. The data hold roughly 500,000 distinct CDR3 sequences, with more than 10% observed a single time. V was shortened by 4 bases and J by 0 bases, with 13 bases between the two germline ends. Germline CDR1 SGHAT, CDR2 FQNNGV. This CDR3 spans 16 amino acids. These data also featured in a second study, about T cells in Graves' hyperthyroidism and ophthalmopathy. In that study: Ophthalmopathy prediction by the model preceded onset by a median about 6.3 months.

This clonotype was obtained from a woman aged 30 to 39 with Graves disease. Specimen: peripheral blood mononuclear cells (PBMCs), collected at new diagnosis, from a patient treated with antithyroid drugs. The rearrangement joins TRBV11-2 to TRBJ1-5; D is perhaps TRBD1 (6 bases). CDR3 residues: CASSSGARGSNQPQHF. The CDR3 DNA sequence: TGTGCCAGCAGCTCGGGGGCCCGGGGTAGCAATCAGCCCCAGCATTTT.